These T cell receptor beta chains were read from a single sample in a study of T cells in Graves' hyperthyroidism and ophthalmopathy. TCRdb analysed the multiplex PCR reads with MiXCR anew, one entry per CDR3 protein. Of roughly 420,000 distinct CDR3 sequences listed, about a sixth are singletons. Sequencing input: blood. The origin of the receptors is a woman in her late teens or twenties with Graves' hyperthyroidism. Both conserved end residues are part of each CDR3. Fields, in order: J gene, D gene, clone size, V gene, CDR3 protein, CDR3 DNA. A D gene is named only where the DNA matches it firmly. Where a row states a size, it is once, few, many or the class of an expanded clone; other rows omit it.

j_call: TRBJ1-2
d_call: TRBD1
clone_size: -
v_call: TRBV6-1
cdr3_aa: CASSEGRHTAGGGYGYTF
cdr3_nt: TGTGCCAGCAGTGAAGGACGACATACGGCAGGGGGCGGCTATGGCTACACCTTC

j_call: TRBJ2-7
d_call: TRBD2
clone_size: many
v_call: TRBV27
cdr3_aa: CASSLKRERTYEQYF
cdr3_nt: TGTGCCAGCAGTTTAAAGCGGGAGCGTACCTACGAGCAGTACTTC

j_call: TRBJ2-1
d_call: TRBD2
clone_size: -
v_call: TRBV19
cdr3_aa: CASSMGRAEFF
cdr3_nt: TGTGCCAGTAGTATGGGGAGGGCGGAGTTCTTC

j_call: TRBJ2-5
d_call: -
clone_size: many
v_call: TRBV6-1
cdr3_aa: CASSAATKGETQYF
cdr3_nt: TGTGCCAGCAGTGCGGCAACAAAGGGAGAGACCCAGTACTTC

j_call: TRBJ2-3
d_call: -
clone_size: few
v_call: TRBV18
cdr3_aa: CASSPRGGPPDTQYF
cdr3_nt: TGTGCCAGCTCACCAAGGGGGGGGCCCCCAGATACGCAGTATTTT

j_call: TRBJ2-7
d_call: TRBD2
clone_size: -
v_call: TRBV9
cdr3_aa: CASSVGGTSGFLEQYF
cdr3_nt: TGTGCCAGCAGCGTCGGAGGGACTAGCGGGTTCTTGGAGCAGTACTTC

j_call: TRBJ2-6
d_call: -
clone_size: few
v_call: TRBV11-2
cdr3_aa: CASSPPVIGGANVLTF
cdr3_nt: TGTGCCAGCAGCCCACCCGTGATAGGTGGGGCCAACGTCCTGACTTTC

j_call: TRBJ2-1
d_call: TRBD2
clone_size: many
v_call: TRBV27
cdr3_aa: CASSLSGLGSSYNEQFF
cdr3_nt: TGTGCCAGCAGTTTGTCGGGACTAGGGAGCTCCTACAATGAGCAGTTCTTC

j_call: TRBJ2-7
d_call: -
clone_size: many
v_call: TRBV11-2
cdr3_aa: CASSLDGTNEQYF
cdr3_nt: TGTGCCAGCAGCTTAGATGGGACAAACGAGCAGTACTTC

j_call: TRBJ2-3
d_call: TRBD2
clone_size: -
v_call: TRBV28
cdr3_aa: CASSLGTSGRVSTDTQYF
cdr3_nt: TGTGCCAGCAGTTTAGGGACTAGCGGGAGGGTTAGCACAGATACGCAGTATTTT

j_call: TRBJ1-4
d_call: -
clone_size: -
v_call: TRBV10-3
cdr3_aa: CAISAATAFGEKLFF
cdr3_nt: TGTGCCATCAGTGCGGCAACGGCCTTCGGCGAAAAACTGTTTTTT

j_call: TRBJ1-2
d_call: TRBD1
clone_size: many
v_call: TRBV28
cdr3_aa: CASSTTLWTGGYGYTF
cdr3_nt: TGTGCCAGCAGTACCACATTATGGACAGGGGGCTATGGCTACACCTTC

j_call: TRBJ2-7
d_call: TRBD2
clone_size: -
v_call: TRBV6-5
cdr3_aa: CASSYSGLAGGTYEQYF
cdr3_nt: TGTGCCAGCAGTTACTCGGGACTAGCGGGGGGCACCTACGAGCAGTACTTC

j_call: TRBJ2-3
d_call: -
clone_size: many
v_call: TRBV20-1
cdr3_aa: CSAPGRLTDTQYF
cdr3_nt: TGCAGTGCTCCCGGACGGCTCACAGATACGCAGTATTTT

j_call: TRBJ2-3
d_call: -
clone_size: -
v_call: TRBV6-2/TRBV6-3
cdr3_aa: CASSFARSTDTQYF
cdr3_nt: TGTGCCAGCAGTTTCGCGAGAAGCACAGATACGCAGTATTTT

j_call: TRBJ2-7
d_call: TRBD2
clone_size: many
v_call: TRBV2
cdr3_aa: CASSAPGLTYEQYF
cdr3_nt: TGTGCCAGCAGTGCGCCGGGACTAACCTACGAGCAGTACTTC

j_call: TRBJ2-1
d_call: -
clone_size: many
v_call: TRBV3-1
cdr3_aa: CASSQDGANEQFF
cdr3_nt: TGTGCCAGCAGCCAAGATGGAGCGAATGAGCAGTTCTTC

j_call: TRBJ1-1
d_call: TRBD1
clone_size: many
v_call: TRBV15
cdr3_aa: CATSRGGTGKYEAFF
cdr3_nt: TGTGCCACCAGCAGAGGGGGGACAGGAAAATATGAAGCTTTCTTT

j_call: TRBJ2-2
d_call: -
clone_size: many
v_call: TRBV12-3/TRBV12-4
cdr3_aa: CASRSTAGLSGTGELFF
cdr3_nt: TGTGCCAGCAGGTCTACCGCAGGACTTTCAGGCACCGGGGAGCTGTTTTTT

j_call: TRBJ2-5
d_call: -
clone_size: few
v_call: TRBV7-2
cdr3_aa: CASSLVNPEETQYF
cdr3_nt: TGTGCCAGCAGCTTAGTTAATCCCGAGGAGACCCAGTACTTC

j_call: TRBJ2-3
d_call: -
clone_size: -
v_call: TRBV20-1
cdr3_aa: CSARERTAVQYF
cdr3_nt: TGCAGTGCTAGAGAACGGACTGCCGTGCAGTATTTT

j_call: TRBJ2-5
d_call: -
clone_size: -
v_call: TRBV7-6
cdr3_aa: CASSLAGSAPETQYF
cdr3_nt: TGTGCCAGCAGCTTAGCGGGGAGTGCGCCCGAGACCCAGTACTTC

j_call: TRBJ1-2
d_call: -
clone_size: -
v_call: TRBV12-3/TRBV12-4
cdr3_aa: CASSLEGGQGGYTF
cdr3_nt: TGTGCCAGCAGTTTAGAAGGGGGTCAGGGTGGCTACACCTTC

j_call: TRBJ1-5
d_call: -
clone_size: many
v_call: TRBV6-1
cdr3_aa: CASSERWVHWPQHF
cdr3_nt: TGTGCCAGCAGTGAAAGGTGGGTCCACTGGCCCCAGCATTTT

j_call: TRBJ2-4
d_call: TRBD2
clone_size: few
v_call: TRBV5-1
cdr3_aa: CASSTGLDKNIQYF
cdr3_nt: TGCGCCAGCAGCACGGGACTAGATAAAAACATTCAGTACTTC

j_call: TRBJ2-5
d_call: TRBD1
clone_size: many
v_call: TRBV6-2/TRBV6-3
cdr3_aa: CASSPGTGAMETQYF
cdr3_nt: TGTGCCAGCAGCCCCGGGACAGGGGCGATGGAGACCCAGTACTTC

j_call: TRBJ1-1
d_call: -
clone_size: many
v_call: TRBV5-1
cdr3_aa: CASSLDAVSYTEAFF
cdr3_nt: TGCGCCAGCAGCTTGGATGCGGTCAGCTACACTGAAGCTTTCTTT

j_call: TRBJ1-3
d_call: -
clone_size: -
v_call: TRBV12-3/TRBV12-4
cdr3_aa: CASSYPGRRNTIYF
cdr3_nt: TGTGCCAGCAGTTACCCGGGACGTAGAAACACCATATATTTT

j_call: TRBJ1-2
d_call: -
clone_size: many
v_call: TRBV11-2
cdr3_aa: CASSTSAGKSLNYGYTF
cdr3_nt: TGTGCCAGCAGTACCTCAGCAGGGAAATCTCTTAACTATGGCTACACCTTC

j_call: TRBJ2-1
d_call: TRBD2
clone_size: few
v_call: TRBV5-1
cdr3_aa: CATSGTSGSSYNEQFF
cdr3_nt: TGCGCCACCTCGGGGACTAGCGGGAGCTCCTACAATGAGCAGTTCTTC

j_call: TRBJ2-1
d_call: -
clone_size: many
v_call: TRBV20-1
cdr3_aa: CSASERDWSYNEQFF
cdr3_nt: TGCAGTGCTTCCGAACGGGACTGGTCCTACAATGAGCAGTTCTTC

j_call: TRBJ1-5
d_call: TRBD1
clone_size: few
v_call: TRBV3-1
cdr3_aa: CASSQDDRGNQPQHF
cdr3_nt: TGTGCCAGCAGCCAGGATGACAGGGGAAATCAGCCCCAGCATTTT